These 24 T cell receptor beta chains came from one sample sequenced in a study of blood T cell repertoires in COVID-19. Clones were read by immunoSEQ multiplex PCR, and TCRdb kept only the in-frame ones, dropping some. The sample has a few hundred thousand clones; approximately 90% are singletons. The source material was peripheral blood. Source of these receptors: a woman aged 60-75 years with acute or convalescent COVID-19.

J is TRBJ1-1 and V is TRBV18, with D tentatively TRBD1 (6 bases). V was pared by 3 bases and J by 4 bases, with 15 bases between. Per germline, CDR1 KGHSH and CDR2 LQKENI. The CDR3 length is 15 residues. The CDR3 DNA reads as TGTGCCAGCTCACCTATAAAAGGCAGGGGCACTGAAGCTTTCTTT. This translates into CASSPIKGRGTEAFF.

The rearrangement uses TRBV3-1 (or the pseudogene TRBV3-2) and TRBJ1-5; TRBD1 matches 8 bases. The ends lost 4 bases at V and 6 bases at J; junction bases unmatched: 5. This CDR3 has 14 residues. From germline, CDR1 is LGHDT and CDR2 YNNKEL (reference sequence). Here the CDR3 DNA reads TGTGCCAGCAGCCTCGGACAGGGTTTTCAGCCCCAGCATTTT. Amino acid sequence: CASSLGQGFQPQHF.

On this clone itself: The sample holds other DNA sequences that translate to the same CDR3. This sequence joins TRBV7-3 and TRBJ2-7; 10 bases match TRBD1. This CDR3 contains 14 residues. Germline V gene data show CDR1 as SGHTA and CDR2 as FQGTGA. The ends lost 5 bases at V and 4 bases at J; junction bases unmatched: 5. The chain's CDR3 is CASSPGQGTYEQYF. CDR3 in DNA: TGTGCCAGCAGCCCGGGACAGGGGACGTACGAGCAGTACTTC.

The gene calls are TRBV15 and TRBJ1-3; D is uncertain. Germline V gene sequence: CDR1 LNHNV, CDR2 YYDKDF (reference sequence). V lost 2 bases and J 4 bases, leaving 9 bases between the germline ends. This CDR3 contains 14 residues. The CDR3 is CATSRSDRGNTIYF. DNA for the CDR3: TGTGCCACCAGCAGAAGCGACCGGGGAAACACCATATATTTT.

The V call is TRBV14, the J call TRBJ2-1, with TRBD2 matching over 8 bases. J gave up 0 bases and V 3 bases, and 25 bases lay outside the gene matches. Germline CDR1 SGHDN, CDR2 FVKESK. The CDR3 runs to 23 residues. The DNA for the CDR3 is TGTGCCAGCAGCCATAGGCGGGGGGCACGGCCTCCAGCAAACTCAAGCTCCTACAATGAGCAGTTCTTC. Translating it yields CASSHRRGARPPANSSSYNEQFF.

CDR3 sequence: CASSLDTRQGAGELFF. CDR3 DNA sequence: TGTGCCAGCAGCTTAGATACCCGACAGGGGGCCGGGGAGCTGTTTTTT. The V call is TRBV11-2, the J call TRBJ2-2; the match to TRBD1 covers 9 bases. V gave up 0 bases and J gave up 6 bases; unmatched junction bases: 5. Germline lookup yields CDR1 SGHAT and CDR2 FQNNGV. The length of the CDR3 is 16 residues. The complete variable domain, with remaining parts taken from reference TRBV11-2 and TRBJ2-2, reads EAGVAQSPRYKIIEKRQSVAFWCNPISGHATLYWYQQILGQGPKLLIQFQNNGVVDDSQLPKDRFSAERLKGVDSTLKIQPAKLEDSAVYLCASSLDTRQGAGELFFGEGSRLTVL.

This clone was observed a few times. This rearrangement joins TRBV7-2 to TRBJ1-4, with no clear D. Per germline, CDR1 SGHTA and CDR2 FQGNSA. Trimming shortened V by 1 base and J by 6 bases, and 12 bases separated the two germline ends. The CDR3 is 15 amino acids. The CDR3: CASSLDVGRHEKLFF. CDR3 coding DNA: TGTGCCAGCAGCTTAGATGTGGGGAGGCATGAAAAACTGTTTTTT.

The CDR3 coding sequence is TGTGCCTGGAGTGTACTGGAGACCCTCCACTTT. The encoded protein is CAWSVLETLHF. The gene calls are TRBV30 and TRBJ1-6; D is uncertain. Germline CDR1 and CDR2: GTSNPN and SVGIG (reference sequence). Trimming took off 0 bases at V and 14 bases at J, with 8 bases between the two ends. The CDR3 length is 11 residues.

This rearrangement joins TRBV18 to TRBJ1-1, with 9 bases lining up with TRBD1. J was trimmed by 4 bases and V by 2 bases; bases with no gene match: 8. The CDR3 is made up of 16 amino acids. Germline CDR1 reads KGHSH; CDR2 reads LQKENI. In nucleotides, the CDR3 is TGTGCCAGCTCACCATCCCTTGACAGGGGGTCCACTGAAGCTTTCTTT. Translated, it gives CASSPSLDRGSTEAFF.

This chain links TRBV19 with TRBJ2-1; TRBD1 is a possible D gene (5 bases). Germline-derived CDR1 and CDR2 are LNHDA and SQIVND (reference sequence). Between the trimmed V and J ends, which lost 0 bases and 7 bases, there was a span of 16 bases. This CDR3 is 16 amino acids long. CDR3 nucleotide sequence: TGTGCCAGTAGTATAGATGGGGCAAGGGGATCGAATGAGCAGTTCTTC. Translated, it gives CASSIDGARGSNEQFF.

The V call is TRBV5-1, the J call TRBJ2-5; 8 positions match TRBD1. The CDR3 length is 16 residues. Germline assignment: CDR1 SGHRS and CDR2 YFSETQ. Losses at the gene ends were 4 bases for V and 0 bases for J; bases not matched to a gene: 8. The CDR3 loop is CASSPSRTGNQETQYF. CDR3 DNA sequence: TGCGCCAGCAGCCCTTCAAGGACAGGGAACCAAGAGACCCAGTACTTC.

The V gene is TRBV7-8, the J gene TRBJ2-2; D is possibly TRBD1 (5 bases). The V gene lost 5 bases and the J gene lost 4 bases, with 17 bases spanning the gap. This CDR3 spans 16 amino acids. Germline CDR1 and CDR2: SGHVS and FQNEAQ. The chain's CDR3 is CASSLPDSGTTGELFF. The CDR3 DNA is TGTGCCAGCAGCCTACCTGACAGTGGAACCACCGGGGAGCTGTTTTTT.

This rearrangement joins TRBV7-6 to TRBJ2-1; a possible D gene is TRBD1 (5 bases). Per the germline V gene, CDR1 is SGHVS and CDR2 is FNYEAQ. Trimming pared 3 bases from V and 0 bases from J, leaving 18 bases between. CDR3 length: 18 residues. In DNA form, the CDR3 reads TGTGCCAGCAGCTTTAGGGAACCAGGGCGCAGCTCCTACAATGAGCAGTTCTTC. It yields the protein CASSFREPGRSSYNEQFF.

The chain uses TRBV7-8 and TRBJ2-5; the D gene is possibly TRBD2 (6 bases). V lost 3 bases to trimming and J lost 4 bases, with 15 bases between them. Germline V gene sequence: CDR1 SGHVS, CDR2 FQNEAQ. The CDR3 runs to 15 residues. CDR3 sequence reads: CASSFPGEGSETQYF. The CDR3 bases are TGTGCCAGCAGCTTCCCGGGAGAGGGGTCAGAGACCCAGTACTTC.

V gene TRBV10-3 combines with J gene TRBJ1-4, with D perhaps matching TRBD1 (6 bases). CDR3 length: 13 amino acids. Germline CDR1 reads ENHRY; CDR2 reads SYGVKD. V was shortened by 2 bases and J by 8 bases, with 9 bases between the two germline ends. The DNA for the CDR3 is TGTGCCATCAGTGAGAAAGGGGGAGAAAAACTGTTTTTT. Translated, it gives CAISEKGGEKLFF.

The chain carries TRBV7-2 and TRBJ1-3, with D perhaps TRBD1 (5 bases). Germline V gene lookup returns CDR1 SGHTA and CDR2 FQGNSA. The CDR3 is 14 amino acids. Deletions cut 5 bases from V and 7 bases from J, with 15 bases between. DNA for the CDR3: TGTGCCAGCAGCCCCACTGGGGGGGGTAACACCATATATTTT. It encodes CASSPTGGGNTIYF.

V is TRBV6-2 or TRBV6-3 and J is TRBJ1-3, with D unclear. This CDR3 is 14 amino acids long. V was cut by 5 bases and J by 0 bases, with 8 bases left in between. Germline V CDR1 and CDR2: MNHEY, SVGEGT. DNA for the CDR3: TGTGCCAGCAGTGCGCCGGGCTCTGGAAACACCATATATTTT. Translated: CASSAPGSGNTIYF.

This sequence joins TRBV6-2 or TRBV6-3 and TRBJ1-2, with TRBD1 matching 7 bases. This CDR3 is 15 amino acids long. Trimming cost V 0 bases and J 8 bases; bases outside gene matches: 9. CDR1 MNHEY and CDR2 SVGEGT come from the germline V gene. The CDR3 sequence is CASSYSTRGLGGYTF. The CDR3 coding sequence is TGTGCCAGCAGTTACTCGACAAGGGGGCTCGGCGGCTACACCTTC.

V usage is TRBV19 and J usage is TRBJ2-1; D is ambiguous. V dropped 1 base and J dropped 6 bases, with 10 bases sitting between them. CDR1 LNHDA and CDR2 SQIVND come from the germline V gene (reference sequence). There are 14 residues in the CDR3. The CDR3 loop is CASSIVDSLNEQFF. The CDR3 DNA sequence: TGTGCCAGTAGTATAGTGGATAGCCTCAATGAGCAGTTCTTC.

The rearrangement uses TRBV28 and TRBJ1-2; 11 bases map to TRBD1. The trim removed 6 bases at V and 2 bases at J, leaving 5 bases unmatched. Germline loops: CDR1 MDHEN, CDR2 SYDVKM. CDR3 length equals 15 residues. CDR3 sequence: CASRGQGAMNYGYTF. CDR3 coding DNA: TGTGCCAGCAGAGGACAGGGGGCCATGAACTATGGCTACACCTTC.

V and J are TRBV7-2 and TRBJ1-2; 8 bases match TRBD1. Germline loops: CDR1 SGHTA, CDR2 FQGNSA. This CDR3 is built from 14 residues. V shed 1 base, J shed 7 bases, and the junction held 5 bases outside the gene matches. The CDR3 region is CASSLGTGIGGYTF. CDR3 DNA sequence: TGTGCCAGCAGCTTAGGGACAGGGATTGGTGGCTACACCTTC.

The chain is built from TRBV7-9 and TRBJ2-7; 8 positions match TRBD1. There are 16 residues in the CDR3. The V and J ends lost 7 bases and 4 bases, in that order; junction bases with no gene match: 15. The V gene's germline CDR1 is SEHNR and CDR2 FQNEAQ (reference sequence). CDR3 in amino acids: CASTKSWDRRSYEQYF. The CDR3 nucleotides are TGTGCCAGCACCAAATCGTGGGACAGGAGGTCGTACGAGCAGTACTTC.

This clone was picked up one time. This chain connects TRBV11-1 to TRBJ2-1; TRBD2 matches at 14 bases. Germline CDR1 reads SGHAT; CDR2 reads FQDESV (reference sequence). V gave up 4 bases and J gave up 7 bases; unmatched junction bases: 3. The CDR3 is 15 residues long. The CDR3 spells CASSSGLAGVNEQFF. CDR3 DNA sequence: TGTGCCAGCAGCTCGGGACTAGCGGGAGTGAATGAGCAGTTCTTC.

V and J are TRBV27 and TRBJ1-2; 8 bases line up with TRBD1. The CDR3 has 13 residues. With 4 bases clipped from V and 4 bases from J, the junction kept 2 bases outside the gene matches. Germline loops: CDR1 MNHEY, CDR2 SMNVEV (reference sequence). The CDR3, as DNA: TGTGCCAGCAGTTCCAGGGGGCTCTATGGCTACACCTTC. Protein product: CASSSRGLYGYTF.